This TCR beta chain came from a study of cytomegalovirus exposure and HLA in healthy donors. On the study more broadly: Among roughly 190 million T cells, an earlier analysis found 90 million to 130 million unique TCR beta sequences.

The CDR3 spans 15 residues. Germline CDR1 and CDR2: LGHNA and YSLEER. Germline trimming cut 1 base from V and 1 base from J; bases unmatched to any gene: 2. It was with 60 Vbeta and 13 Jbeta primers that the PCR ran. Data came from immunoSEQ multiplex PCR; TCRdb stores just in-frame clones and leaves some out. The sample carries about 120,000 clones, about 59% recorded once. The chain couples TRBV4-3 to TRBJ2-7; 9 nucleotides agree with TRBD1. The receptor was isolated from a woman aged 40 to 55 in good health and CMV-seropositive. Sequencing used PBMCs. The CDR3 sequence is CASSQATGGSYEQYF. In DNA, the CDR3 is TGCGCCAGCAGCCAAGCGACAGGGGGGTCCTACGAGCAGTACTTC.